The entry below describes one T cell receptor beta chain. Method: immunoSEQ multiplex PCR; TCRdb's copy keeps in-frame clones and lacks some. The table lists about 12,000 clones, approximately 91% of them singletons. All patients relapsed after autologous stem cell transplantation, and brentuximab vedotin exposure varied. Per the germline V gene, CDR1 is MNHEY and CDR2 is SVGAGI. The CDR3 is 14 residues long. Trimming pared 10 bases from V and 4 bases from J, leaving 16 bases between. The data originate from a study of PD-1 blockade in classical Hodgkin lymphoma. This specimen consisted of peripheral blood mononuclear cells (PBMCs), obtained at baseline. This receptor was taken from a human donor with classical Hodgkin lymphoma. V and J are TRBV6-5 and TRBJ2-2; unclear D gene. CDR3 region: CAIRSRIPTGELFF. The CDR3, as DNA: TGTGCCATCCGGAGCCGGATTCCCACCGGGGAGCTGTTTTTT.